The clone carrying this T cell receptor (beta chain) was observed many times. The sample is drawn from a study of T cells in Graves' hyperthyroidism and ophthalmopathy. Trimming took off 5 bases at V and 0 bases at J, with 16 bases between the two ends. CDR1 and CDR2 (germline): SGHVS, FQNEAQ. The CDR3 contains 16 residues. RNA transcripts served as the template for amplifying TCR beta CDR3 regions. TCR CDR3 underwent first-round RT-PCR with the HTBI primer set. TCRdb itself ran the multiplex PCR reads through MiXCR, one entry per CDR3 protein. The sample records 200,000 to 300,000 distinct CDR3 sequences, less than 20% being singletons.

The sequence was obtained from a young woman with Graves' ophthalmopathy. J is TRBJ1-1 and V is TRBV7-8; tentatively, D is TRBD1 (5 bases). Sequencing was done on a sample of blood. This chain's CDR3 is CASSPNRDLMNTEAFF. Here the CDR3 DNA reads TGTGCCAGCAGCCCCAACCGGGACCTAATGAACACTGAAGCTTTCTTT.